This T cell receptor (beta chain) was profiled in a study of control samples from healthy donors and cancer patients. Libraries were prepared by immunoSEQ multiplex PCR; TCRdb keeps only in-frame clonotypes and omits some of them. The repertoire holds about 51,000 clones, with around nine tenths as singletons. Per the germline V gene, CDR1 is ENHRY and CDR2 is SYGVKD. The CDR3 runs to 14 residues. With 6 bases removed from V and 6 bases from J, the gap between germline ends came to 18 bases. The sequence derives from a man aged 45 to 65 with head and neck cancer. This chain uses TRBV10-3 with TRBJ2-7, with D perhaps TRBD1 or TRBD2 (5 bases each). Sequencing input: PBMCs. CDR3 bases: TGTGCCATCAGCAACCGGGACGGCGTTGGCGAGCAGTACTTC. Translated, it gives CAISNRDGVGEQYF.